The 25 T cell receptor beta chains presented below share a single source sample, sequenced in a study of human T cells and chemical hapten exposure. This sample's time point: patch test 1, 2 weeks after DPC sensitization. The treatment denotes: therapeutic diphenylcyclopropenone sensitization with weekly scalp DPC. MiXCR, run by TCRdb on the RACE reads, gives a single entry per CDR3 protein. This table has tens of thousands of distinct CDR3 sequences, more than 9% appearing once. The sequences come from whole blood, collected in connection with sensitization to the hapten diphenylcyclopropenone (DPC). Every receptor here comes from a man between 40 and 49 years old with alopecia areata. Some clones in this sample may be carry-over from other donors' samples.

This clonotype was detected many times. The chain combines TRBV28 with TRBJ1-1, with 9 bases lining up with TRBD1. Unmatched junction bases numbered 5, after V lost 2 bases and J lost 1 base. CDR3 length: 16 amino acids. Per the germline V gene, CDR1 is MDHEN and CDR2 is SYDVKM. The chain's CDR3 is CASSLAGQGKNTEAFF. For the CDR3, the DNA is TGTGCCAGCAGTTTAGCGGGACAGGGAAAGAACACTGAAGCTTTCTTT.

The genes are TRBV29-1 and TRBJ2-1; a possible D gene is TRBD2 (6 bases). Trimming took 3 bases from V and 5 from J, leaving 11 bases between them. Germline values: CDR1 SQVTM, CDR2 ANQGSEA. The CDR3 runs to 13 residues. CDR3 sequence reads: CSVETGAHNEQFF. CDR3 in DNA: TGCAGCGTTGAGACGGGAGCCCACAATGAGCAGTTCTTC.

Many counts were recorded for this clonotype. The chain recombines TRBV24-1 with TRBJ1-2; possibly TRBD1 for D (5 bases). The germline V gene encodes CDR1 KGHDR and CDR2 SFDVKD. V lost 4 bases and J lost 0, with 8 bases in between. The CDR3 is made up of 14 amino acids. The CDR3 loop is CATSDPTANYGYTF. In DNA form, the CDR3 reads TGTGCCACCAGTGACCCGACAGCTAACTATGGCTACACCTTC.

The chain combines TRBV6-6 with TRBJ2-2, with a tentative D call TRBD1 (5 bases). The length of the CDR3 is 11 residues. The germline CDR1 and CDR2 sequences are MNHNY and SVGAGI (reference sequence). The germline V and J ends were trimmed by 7 bases and 7 bases, with 7 bases remaining between them. Written as DNA, the CDR3 is TGTGCCAGCACAGGGCGCGGGGAGCTGTTTTTT. It specifies CASTGRGELFF.

This clonotype was seen many times. The chain joins TRBV28 to TRBJ1-4, with D perhaps TRBD1 (5 bases). Trimming took 2 bases from V and 5 from J, leaving 12 bases between them. The CDR3 is made up of 15 amino acids. The germline CDR1 and CDR2 sequences are MDHEN and SYDVKM. The CDR3 DNA follows: TGTGCCAGCAGTTTAGGGGCGCTATTGAATGAAAAACTGTTTTTT. Translating gives CASSLGALLNEKLFF.

This clonotype was seen more than once but under ten times. The gene calls are TRBV4-1 and TRBJ2-7; D gene ambiguous. The CDR3 extends over 16 amino acids. V was pared by 4 bases and J by 3 bases, with 19 bases between. Germline V gene sequence: CDR1 MGHRA, CDR2 YSYEKL. The CDR3 loop reads CASSPSPPPTVYEQYF. As DNA, the CDR3 is TGCGCCAGCAGCCCTTCCCCGCCTCCCACGGTCTACGAGCAGTACTTC.

V and J are TRBV24-1 and TRBJ2-1; TRBD2 agrees at 8 bases. The V segment lost 1 base and the J segment 6 bases; nucleotides outside the gene matches: 10. Per germline, CDR1 KGHDR and CDR2 SFDVKD. There are 17 residues in the CDR3. The DNA for the CDR3 is TGTGCCACCAGTGATTTAGAGGGCGGGAGGTCGCGCAATGAGCAGTTCTTC. Protein sequence: CATSDLEGGRSRNEQFF.

This clonotype was counted ten times or more. V usage is TRBV28 and J usage is TRBJ1-3; a weak D match, TRBD1 (6 bases). Germline V gives CDR1 MDHEN, CDR2 SYDVKM. This CDR3 has 14 residues. V was cut by 5 bases and J by 3 bases, with 11 bases left in between. The CDR3 DNA follows: TGTGCCAGCAGTCCAACAGGGTTTGGAAACACCATATATTTT. Protein: CASSPTGFGNTIYF.

The J gene is TRBJ2-1, the V gene TRBV3-1; 11 bases agree with TRBD2. J lost 9 bases, V lost 0 bases, and 10 bases had no gene match. Germline V gene data show CDR1 as LGHDT and CDR2 as YNNKEL (reference sequence). The CDR3 totals 17 residues. CDR3: CASSQELAGENTGEQFF. In nucleotides, the CDR3 is TGTGCCAGCAGCCAAGAACTAGCGGGAGAGAACACGGGTGAGCAGTTCTTC.

The chain uses TRBV29-1 and TRBJ2-2; the match to TRBD1 covers 8 bases. This CDR3 has 13 residues. Trimming took 4 bases from V and 6 from J; bases not matched to a gene: 4. Looked up from germline, CDR1 is SQVTM and CDR2 is ANQGSEA. CDR3 nucleotide sequence: TGCAGCGTTGTTACAGGGGGTTCCGGGGAGCTGTTTTTT. This translates into CSVVTGGSGELFF.

The J gene is TRBJ2-7, the V gene TRBV5-1; D perhaps matches TRBD2 (7 bases). Trimming took off 5 bases at V and 5 bases at J, with 14 bases between the two ends. The CDR3 contains 13 residues. Germline CDR1 is SGHRS and CDR2 is YFSETQ. The CDR3 region has the DNA TGCGCCAGCAGTCTGGGGGGGGCCAACGAGCAGTACTTC. Protein product: CASSLGGANEQYF.

In this sample, this clonotype turned up many times. This chain joins TRBV29-1 and TRBJ2-6; no clear D. CDR1 SQVTM and CDR2 ANQGSEA come from the germline V gene. Between the trimmed V and J ends, which lost 8 bases and 2 bases, there was a span of 10 bases. The CDR3 runs to 13 residues. This CDR3 is CSSAVAGANVLTF. Written as DNA, the CDR3 is TGCAGCTCTGCCGTGGCTGGGGCCAACGTCCTGACTTTC.

This clonotype was counted between two and nine times. The V call is TRBV11-2, the J call TRBJ2-7; 12 bases align to TRBD2. J lost 1 base, V lost 0 bases, and 1 base had no gene match. Germline values: CDR1 SGHAT, CDR2 FQNNGV. The CDR3 runs 16 residues. The CDR3 here is CASSLDLAGGSYEQYF. CDR3 DNA sequence: TGTGCCAGCAGCTTAGACCTAGCGGGAGGGTCCTACGAGCAGTACTTC.

This clonotype was counted many times. The rearrangement joins TRBV2 to TRBJ1-1; D is unclear. The germline CDR1 and CDR2 sequences are SNHLY and FYNNEI. The CDR3 is 11 amino acids. Deletions cut 2 bases from V and 3 bases from J, with 1 base between. The CDR3 DNA reads TGTGCCAGCAGTGAATACACTGAAGCTTTCTTT. Its translation: CASSEYTEAFF.

This clonotype occurred a few times. The J gene is TRBJ2-7, the V gene TRBV6-6, with D perhaps TRBD1 (6 bases). Germline V CDR1 and CDR2: MNHNY, SVGAGI (reference sequence). CDR3 length: 16 amino acids. V was clipped by 2 bases and J by 4 bases, with 18 bases between them. CDR3 DNA sequence: TGTGCCAGCAGTTACCTGGGGGCAGGGGAGAGTTACGAGCAGTACGTC. Protein product: CASSYLGAGESYEQYV.

This clonotype was picked up many times. The chain is built from TRBV12-3 or TRBV12-4 and TRBJ2-7; 9 bases are a match to TRBD1. This CDR3 comprises 14 residues. V dropped 8 bases and J dropped 1; count of bases not matched to a gene: 6. The CDR3 DNA is TGTGCCAGCCGGTCCGGGACAGGGTCCTACGAGCAGTACTTC. Its translation is CASRSGTGSYEQYF.

This clonotype was observed a few times. The junction and the germline gene differ at one end; a read error may be behind it. V gene TRBV13 combines with J gene TRBJ1-3, with 8 bases aligning to TRBD1. CDR1 is PRHDT and CDR2 is FYEKMQ in the germline V gene (reference sequence). The CDR3 runs to 14 residues. The CDR3 loop is CASSTGQGGTTIYF. The CDR3 bases are TGTGCCAGCAGCACTGGACAGGGAGGAACCACCATATATTTT.

The chain carries TRBV14 and TRBJ2-1; a possible D gene is TRBD2 (5 bases). The CDR3 is made up of 14 amino acids. Looked up from germline, CDR1 is SGHDN and CDR2 is FVKESK. Trimming stripped 4 bases from V and 5 bases from J, with 12 bases between. Here the CDR3 reads CASSRTSFDNEQFF. The CDR3 DNA reads TGTGCCAGCAGCCGGACTTCCTTTGACAATGAGCAGTTCTTC.

The genes are TRBV7-8 and TRBJ2-3, with 13 bases identical to TRBD2. This CDR3 contains 20 residues. Per the germline V gene, CDR1 is SGHVS and CDR2 is FQNEAQ. V was pared by 5 bases and J by 2 bases, with 16 bases of the junction left unmatched. DNA of the CDR3: TGTGCCAGCAGCGCGCTCGTGGCAGGGGGACTAGCGGGGACCACAGATACGCAGTATTTT. Translated, it gives CASSALVAGGLAGTTDTQYF.

This clonotype has a handful of counts. This sequence joins TRBV9 and TRBJ2-3, with D unresolved. CDR3 size: 15 residues. Trimming stripped 0 bases from V and 2 bases from J, with 10 bases between. Per the germline V gene, CDR1 is SGDLS and CDR2 is YYNGEE. This CDR3 reads CASSVDPSNTDTQYF. CDR3 nucleotides: TGTGCCAGCAGCGTAGACCCGAGCAACACAGATACGCAGTATTTT. Based on the CDR3 plus reference TRBV9 and TRBJ2-3, the full variable domain is DSGVTQTPKHLITATGQRVTLRCSPRSGDLSVYWYQQSLDQGLQFLIQYYNGEERAKGNILERFSAQQFPDLHSELNLSSLELGDSALYFCASSVDPSNTDTQYFGPGTRLTVL.

This clonotype showed up many times. CDR3 loop: CASSEGGSLGTQYF. The CDR3 nucleotides are TGTGCCAGCAGCGAAGGGGGTTCCTTGGGGACGCAGTATTTT. The chain couples TRBV7-9 to TRBJ2-3, with D perhaps matching TRBD1 (6 bases). V lost 5 bases and J 9 bases, leaving 18 bases between the germline ends. In germline, CDR1 is SEHNR, CDR2 FQNEAQ (reference sequence). This CDR3 spans 14 amino acids.

This clonotype was picked up many times. This chain uses TRBV18 with TRBJ1-5; no firm D call. V was clipped by 3 bases and J by 6 bases, with 6 bases between them. CDR1 is KGHSH and CDR2 is LQKENI in the germline V gene. The CDR3 loop spans 12 amino acids. CDR3 bases: TGTGCCAGCTCACCGGCCGGTCAGCCCCAGCATTTT. Translated: CASSPAGQPQHF.

This clonotype appeared once. The V and J genes are TRBV6-2 or TRBV6-3 and TRBJ2-2; D is tentatively TRBD1 or TRBD2 (5 bases each). Trimming removed 0 bases from V and 4 bases from J, with 12 bases in between. The CDR3 is 16 amino acids. Germline CDR1 and CDR2: MNHEY and SVGEGT. This chain's CDR3 is CASSYSKRTTTGELFF. The CDR3 DNA reads as TGTGCCAGCAGTTACTCGAAGCGGACAACCACCGGGGAGCTGTTTTTT.

This clonotype has at least ten counts. The gene calls are TRBV28 and TRBJ2-7; D gene ambiguous. The germline V and J ends were trimmed by 2 bases and 0 bases, with 14 bases remaining between them. CDR1 is MDHEN, CDR2 SYDVKM, per germline. The length of the CDR3 is 16 residues. CDR3 in DNA: TGTGCCAGCAGTTTAACCCTACAGTCCAGCTCCTACGAGCAGTACTTC. It translates to CASSLTLQSSSYEQYF.

V usage is TRBV27 and J usage is TRBJ2-6, with a possible D match to TRBD2 (6 bases). Germline loops: CDR1 MNHEY, CDR2 SMNVEV (reference sequence). V was clipped by 5 bases and J by 0 bases, with 20 bases between them. The CDR3 covers 19 residues. CDR3 residues: CASSTPFPGGPSGANVLTF. The CDR3 nucleotides are TGTGCCAGCAGTACGCCCTTCCCCGGAGGGCCCTCTGGGGCCAACGTCCTGACTTTC.